This T cell receptor (beta chain) was documented in a study of response to subunit inactivated influenza vaccine. This clonotype appeared a few times. Its antigen is not identified. The CDR3 spans 12 residues. With V trimmed by 5 bases and J by 9 bases, 4 bases remained unmatched. TCRdb used MiXCR to reprocess the RT-PCR reads, holding one entry per CDR3 protein. The repertoire holds 500,000 to 600,000 distinct CDR3 sequences, with roughly 12% as singletons. Overall study results and limits: Seasonal influenza vaccination, on each occasion, was suggested by the authors to recruit few new T cells.

In addition, the sample was reused for a study of T cells expressing NK-cell markers. That publication notes: UMIs accompanied the 5'RACE template switching by which TCR beta cDNA was made. One of eight sequenced donors was HCMV-seronegative; the other seven were seropositive. About six donors showed dominant NKG2C+ clonotypes comprising roughly 1.0-7.5% of their CD8+ T cells. The CD3+CD56-NKG2C+ fraction of a handful of donors was likewise dominated by these clonotypes.

The source was PBMCs from blood, collected on the day of vaccination. V is TRBV12-3 or TRBV12-4 and J is TRBJ2-1; TRBD2 aligns across 7 bases. The origin of this receptor is a man aged 45-60 years who received an inactivated influenza vaccine. CDR3 in amino acids: CASSPTSTEQFF. Here the CDR3 DNA reads TGTGCCAGCAGTCCGACTAGCACTGAGCAGTTCTTC.